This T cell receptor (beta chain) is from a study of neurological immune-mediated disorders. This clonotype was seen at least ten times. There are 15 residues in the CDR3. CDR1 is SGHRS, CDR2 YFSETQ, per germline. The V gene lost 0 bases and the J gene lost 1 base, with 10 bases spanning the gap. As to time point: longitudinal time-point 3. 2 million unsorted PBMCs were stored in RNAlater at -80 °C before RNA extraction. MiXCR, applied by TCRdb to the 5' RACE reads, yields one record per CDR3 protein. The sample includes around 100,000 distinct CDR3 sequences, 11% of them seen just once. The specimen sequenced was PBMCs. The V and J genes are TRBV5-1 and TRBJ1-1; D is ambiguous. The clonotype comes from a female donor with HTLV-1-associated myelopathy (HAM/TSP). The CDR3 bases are TGCGCCAGCAGCTTGGAAGTGGGATGGAACACTGAAGCTTTCTTT. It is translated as CASSLEVGWNTEAFF.